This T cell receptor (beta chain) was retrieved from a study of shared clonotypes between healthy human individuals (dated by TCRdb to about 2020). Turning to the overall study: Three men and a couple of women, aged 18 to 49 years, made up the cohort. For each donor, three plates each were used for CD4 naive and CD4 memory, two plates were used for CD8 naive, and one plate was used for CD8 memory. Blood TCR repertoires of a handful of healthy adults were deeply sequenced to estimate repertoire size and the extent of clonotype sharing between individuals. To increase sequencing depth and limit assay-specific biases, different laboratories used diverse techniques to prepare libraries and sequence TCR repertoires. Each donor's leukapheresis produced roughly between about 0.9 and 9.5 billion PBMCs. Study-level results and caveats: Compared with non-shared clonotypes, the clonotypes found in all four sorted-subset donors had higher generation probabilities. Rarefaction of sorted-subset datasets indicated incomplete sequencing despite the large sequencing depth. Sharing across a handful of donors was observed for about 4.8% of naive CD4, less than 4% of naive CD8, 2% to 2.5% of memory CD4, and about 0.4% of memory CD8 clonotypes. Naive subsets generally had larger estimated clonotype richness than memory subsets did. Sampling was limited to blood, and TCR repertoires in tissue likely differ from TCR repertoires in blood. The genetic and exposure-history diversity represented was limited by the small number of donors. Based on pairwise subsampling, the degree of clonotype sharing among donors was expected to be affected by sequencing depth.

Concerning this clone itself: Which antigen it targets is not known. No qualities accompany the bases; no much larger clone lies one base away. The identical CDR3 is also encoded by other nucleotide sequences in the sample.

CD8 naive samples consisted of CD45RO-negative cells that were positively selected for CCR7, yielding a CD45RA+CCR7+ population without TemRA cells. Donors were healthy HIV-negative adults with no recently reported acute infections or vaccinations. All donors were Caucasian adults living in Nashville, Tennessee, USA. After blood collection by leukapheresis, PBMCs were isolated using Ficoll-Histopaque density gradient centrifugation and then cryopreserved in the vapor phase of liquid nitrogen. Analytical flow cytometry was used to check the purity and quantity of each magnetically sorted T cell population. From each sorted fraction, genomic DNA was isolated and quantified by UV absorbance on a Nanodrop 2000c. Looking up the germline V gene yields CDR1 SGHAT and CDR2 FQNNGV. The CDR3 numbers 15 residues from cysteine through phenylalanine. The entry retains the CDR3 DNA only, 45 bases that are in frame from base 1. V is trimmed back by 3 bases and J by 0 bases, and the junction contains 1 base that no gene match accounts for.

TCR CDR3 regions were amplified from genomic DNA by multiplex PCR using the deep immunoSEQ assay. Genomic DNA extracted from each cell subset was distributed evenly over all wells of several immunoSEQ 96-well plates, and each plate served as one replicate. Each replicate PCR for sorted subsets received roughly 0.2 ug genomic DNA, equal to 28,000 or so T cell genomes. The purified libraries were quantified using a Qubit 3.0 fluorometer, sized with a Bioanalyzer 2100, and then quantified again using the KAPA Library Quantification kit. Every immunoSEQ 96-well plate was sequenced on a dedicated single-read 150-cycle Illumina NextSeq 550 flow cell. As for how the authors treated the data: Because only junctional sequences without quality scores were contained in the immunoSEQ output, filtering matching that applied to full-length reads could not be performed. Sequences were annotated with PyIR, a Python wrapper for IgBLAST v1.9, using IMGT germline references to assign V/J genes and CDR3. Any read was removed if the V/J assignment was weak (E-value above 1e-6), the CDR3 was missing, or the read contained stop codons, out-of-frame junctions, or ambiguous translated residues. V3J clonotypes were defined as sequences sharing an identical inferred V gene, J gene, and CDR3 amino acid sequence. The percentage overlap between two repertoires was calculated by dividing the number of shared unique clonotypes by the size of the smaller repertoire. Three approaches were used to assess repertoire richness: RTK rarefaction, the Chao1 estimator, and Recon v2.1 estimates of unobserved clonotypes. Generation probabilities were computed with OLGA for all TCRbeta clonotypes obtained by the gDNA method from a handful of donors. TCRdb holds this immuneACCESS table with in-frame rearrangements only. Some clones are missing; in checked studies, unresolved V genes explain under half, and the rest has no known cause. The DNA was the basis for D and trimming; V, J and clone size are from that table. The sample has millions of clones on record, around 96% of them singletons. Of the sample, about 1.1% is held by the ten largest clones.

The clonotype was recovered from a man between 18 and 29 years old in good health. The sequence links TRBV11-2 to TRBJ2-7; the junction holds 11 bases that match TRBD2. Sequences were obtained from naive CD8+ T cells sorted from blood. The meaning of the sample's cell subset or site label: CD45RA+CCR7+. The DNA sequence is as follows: TGTGCCAGCAGCTTTAGCGGGGGGGGCTCCTACGAGCAGTACTTC. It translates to CASSFSGGGSYEQYF.